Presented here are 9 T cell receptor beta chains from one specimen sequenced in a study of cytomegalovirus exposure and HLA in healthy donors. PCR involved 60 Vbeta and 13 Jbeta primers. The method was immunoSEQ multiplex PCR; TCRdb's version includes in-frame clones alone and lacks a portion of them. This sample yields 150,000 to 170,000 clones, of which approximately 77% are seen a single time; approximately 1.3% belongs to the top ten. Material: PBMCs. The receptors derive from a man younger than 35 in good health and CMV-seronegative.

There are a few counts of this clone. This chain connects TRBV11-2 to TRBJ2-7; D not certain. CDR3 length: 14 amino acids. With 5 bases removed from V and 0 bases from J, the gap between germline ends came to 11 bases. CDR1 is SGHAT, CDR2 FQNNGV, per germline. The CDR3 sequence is CASSPDTLSYEQYF. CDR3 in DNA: TGTGCCAGCAGCCCCGACACTCTCTCCTACGAGCAGTACTTC. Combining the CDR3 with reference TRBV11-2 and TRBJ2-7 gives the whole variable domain EAGVAQSPRYKIIEKRQSVAFWCNPISGHATLYWYQQILGQGPKLLIQFQNNGVVDDSQLPKDRFSAERLKGVDSTLKIQPAKLEDSAVYLCASSPDTLSYEQYFGPGTRLTVT.

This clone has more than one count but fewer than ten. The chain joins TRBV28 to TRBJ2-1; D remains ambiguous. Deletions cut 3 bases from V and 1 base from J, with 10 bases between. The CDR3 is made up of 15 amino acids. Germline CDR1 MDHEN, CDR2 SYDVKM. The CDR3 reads CASSFSLGSYNEQFF. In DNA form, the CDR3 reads TGTGCCAGCAGTTTTAGCCTCGGGTCCTACAATGAGCAGTTCTTC.

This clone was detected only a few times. The CDR3 nucleotides are TGTGCCAGCAGTGAACCACCCCACGGGCAGTTCTTC. It specifies CASSEPPHGQFF. The chain carries TRBV25-1 and TRBJ2-1, with D unresolved. The V and J ends lost 2 bases and 12 bases respectively, with 11 bases between them. This CDR3 is built from 12 residues. Germline V lookup: CDR1 MGHDK, CDR2 SYGVNS.

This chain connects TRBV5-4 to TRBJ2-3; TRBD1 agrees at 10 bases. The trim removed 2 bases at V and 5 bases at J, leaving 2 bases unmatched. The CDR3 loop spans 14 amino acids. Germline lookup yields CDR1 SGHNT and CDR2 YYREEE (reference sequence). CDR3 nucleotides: TGTGCCAGCAGCTTCGGACAGGGGGGAGATACGCAGTATTTT. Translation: CASSFGQGGDTQYF.

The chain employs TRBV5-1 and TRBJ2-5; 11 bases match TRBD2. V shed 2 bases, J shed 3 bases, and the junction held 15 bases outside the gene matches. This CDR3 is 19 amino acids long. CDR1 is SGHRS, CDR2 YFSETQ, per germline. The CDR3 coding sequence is TGCGCCAGCAGCTTCCCCATAGCGGGAGGGCCCCCTGCCGAAGAGACCCAGTACTTC. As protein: CASSFPIAGGPPAEETQYF.

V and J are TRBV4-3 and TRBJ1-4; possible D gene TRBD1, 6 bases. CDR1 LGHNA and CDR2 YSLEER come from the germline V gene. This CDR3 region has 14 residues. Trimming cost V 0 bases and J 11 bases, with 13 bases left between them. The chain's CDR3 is CASSQDRGGQKLFF. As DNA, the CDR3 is TGCGCCAGCAGCCAAGATCGAGGAGGACAGAAACTGTTTTTT.

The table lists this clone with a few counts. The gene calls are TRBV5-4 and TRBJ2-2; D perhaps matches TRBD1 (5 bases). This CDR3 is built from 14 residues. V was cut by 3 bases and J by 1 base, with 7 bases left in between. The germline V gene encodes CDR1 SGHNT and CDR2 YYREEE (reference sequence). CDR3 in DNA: TGTGCCAGCAGCTACGACAGGAACACCGGGGAGCTGTTTTTT. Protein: CASSYDRNTGELFF. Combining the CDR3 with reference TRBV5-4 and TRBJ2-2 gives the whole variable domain ETGVTQSPTHLIKTRGQQVTLRCSSQSGHNTVSWYQQALGQGPQFIFQYYREEENGRGNFPPRFSGLQFPNYSSELNVNALELDDSALYLCASSYDRNTGELFFGEGSRLTVL.

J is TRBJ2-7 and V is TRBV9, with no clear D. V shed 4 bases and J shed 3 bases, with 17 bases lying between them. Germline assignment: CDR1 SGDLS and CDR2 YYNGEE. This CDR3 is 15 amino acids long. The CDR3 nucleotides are TGTGCCAGCAGCAAAAGCCACCTCCTAGGCTACGAGCAGTACTTC. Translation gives CASSKSHLLGYEQYF. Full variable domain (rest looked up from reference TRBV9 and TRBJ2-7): DSGVTQTPKHLITATGQRVTLRCSPRSGDLSVYWYQQSLDQGLQFLIQYYNGEERAKGNILERFSAQQFPDLHSELNLSSLELGDSALYFCASSKSHLLGYEQYFGPGTRLTVT.

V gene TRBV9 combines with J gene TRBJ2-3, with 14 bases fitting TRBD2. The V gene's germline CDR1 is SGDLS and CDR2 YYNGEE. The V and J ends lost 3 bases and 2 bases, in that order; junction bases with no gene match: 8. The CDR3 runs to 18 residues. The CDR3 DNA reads TGTGCCAGCAGCGCCGGGACTAGCGGGAGTTTCACCACAGATACGCAGTATTTT. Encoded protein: CASSAGTSGSFTTDTQYF.